This T cell receptor (beta chain) comes out of a study of CD8+CD57+ T cells in acquired aplastic anemia. Study-wide context: Sorted CD4+ and CD8+ cells yielded DNA averaging approximately 3.5 ug.

Patients included in sequencing had previously demonstrated CD8+CD57+ cell expansion by flow cytometry. No therapy had been given to the patients at the time of blood sampling. The template for TCR beta VDJ and CDR3 sequence profiling was genomic DNA. In TCRdb, the reads were re-called with MiXCR into one record per CDR3 protein. The profile covers some 200,000 distinct CDR3 sequences, with around three fifths appearing a single time and roughly 62% taken by the ten largest. Broader study findings: Between patients and controls, CD8+ Simpson's diversity did not vary significantly. Overlap between patients and controls comprised roughly 28 CD8+ CDR3 sequences.

Comments on this clonotype: Its antigen is currently unknown.

The CDR3 has 16 amino acids. Looked up from germline, CDR1 is ENHRY and CDR2 is SYGVKD. Trimming took off 5 bases at V and 1 base at J, with 17 bases between the two ends. The source of this sequence is a human donor with aplastic anemia. Sequencing used sorted CD4+, CD8+, or CD8+CD57+ T cells (not recorded which) from PBMCs. This rearrangement joins TRBV10-3 to TRBJ1-2; D call uncertain. The CDR3 coding sequence is TGTGCCATCAGTTCCCAGGAAACTTCGGGTAACTATGGCTACACCTTC. It specifies CAISSQETSGNYGYTF.